These 25 T cell receptor beta chains originate from one sample sequenced in a study of T-cell memory formation after mild COVID-19. MiXCR, run by TCRdb on the 5' RACE reads, gives a single entry per CDR3 protein. The sample consists of approximately 450,000 distinct CDR3 sequences, around a sixth of them appearing once. The material sequenced was PBMCs or a T cell subset sorted from them (not recorded which). These receptor sequences come from an adult woman who had mild COVID-19 (a few samples of this study predate the infection). Cell type and time point are not known.

The V call is TRBV6-5, the J call TRBJ2-7; D may match TRBD1 or TRBD2 (6 bases each). The V gene lost 0 bases and the J gene lost 2 bases, with 17 bases spanning the gap. Germline V CDR1 and CDR2: MNHEY, SVGAGI. This CDR3 comprises 17 residues. In DNA form, the CDR3 reads TGTGCCAGCAGTTACTCGACGGGGGCAGCCAATCCCTACGAGCAGTACTTC. Its protein is CASSYSTGAANPYEQYF.

This clonotype was recorded many times. The chain uses TRBV12-3 or TRBV12-4 and TRBJ2-7; 10 positions match TRBD1. J was trimmed by 6 bases and V by 5 bases; bases with no gene match: 7. The CDR3 length is 14 residues. The CDR3 sequence is CASSQWDRGSEQYF. CDR3 bases: TGTGCCAGCAGTCAATGGGACAGGGGAAGCGAGCAGTACTTC.

This clonotype was observed a handful of times. This chain connects TRBV29-1 to TRBJ2-3; no firm D call. V lost 3 bases and J lost 1, with 8 bases in between. This CDR3 region has 13 residues. CDR1 is SQVTM, CDR2 ANQGSEA, per germline. CDR3 nucleotides: TGCAGCGTTGATTCGGCGGGCACAGATACGCAGTATTTT. Translating gives CSVDSAGTDTQYF.

This clonotype was picked up many times. This chain's CDR3 is CASSEAGNYYEQYF. Written as DNA, the CDR3 is TGTGCCAGCAGTGAAGCAGGCAACTACTACGAGCAGTACTTC. The V gene is TRBV6-1, the J gene TRBJ2-7, with D hard to call. Looked up from germline, CDR1 is MNHNS and CDR2 is SASEGT. This CDR3 contains 14 residues. The V gene lost 0 bases and the J gene lost 3 bases, with 9 bases spanning the gap.

The sample holds many counts of this clonotype. V and J are TRBV7-9 and TRBJ2-6, with TRBD1 as a possible D gene (6 bases). Per the germline V gene, CDR1 is SEHNR and CDR2 is FQNEAQ (reference sequence). This CDR3 contains 15 residues. The V end was cut by 2 bases, the J end by 1 base, with 6 bases between. Here the CDR3 reads CASSLTGSGANVLTF. The CDR3 DNA sequence: TGTGCCAGCAGCTTAACAGGGTCTGGGGCCAACGTCCTGACTTTC.

This clonotype has a handful of counts. This chain joins TRBV15 and TRBJ2-6; D is unresolved. The CDR3 loop spans 17 amino acids. V was trimmed by 6 bases and J by 0 bases, leaving 15 bases between them. The germline CDR1 and CDR2 sequences are LNHNV and YYDKDF (reference sequence). The CDR3 DNA reads TGTGCCACCAGACCGACACGTCATGACTCTGGGGCCAACGTCCTGACTTTC. It yields the protein CATRPTRHDSGANVLTF.

This clonotype came up a few times. The rearrangement uses TRBV6-5 and TRBJ1-1; D possibly corresponds to TRBD1 (6 bases). CDR1 MNHEY and CDR2 SVGAGI come from the germline V gene. V lost 7 bases and J 7 bases, leaving 16 bases between the germline ends. CDR3 length: 13 residues. DNA of the CDR3: TGTGCCAGCATAGGGGGGGGGAAGGTTGAAGCTTTCTTT. Amino acids: CASIGGGKVEAFF.

This clonotype has just one count. This chain joins TRBV14 and TRBJ1-6; unclear D gene. Germline lookup yields CDR1 SGHDN and CDR2 FVKESK. The ends were cut back, 3 bases at V and 8 bases at J, with 11 bases in the middle. The CDR3 spans 14 residues. DNA for the CDR3: TGTGCCAGCAGCCAGAACAGCGGTGATTCACCCCTCCACTTT. Protein sequence: CASSQNSGDSPLHF.

V is TRBV12-3 or TRBV12-4 and J is TRBJ1-2; no firm D call. V lost 2 bases, J lost 8 bases, and 9 bases lay in between. The CDR3 covers 12 residues. The CDR3 bases are TGTGCCAGCAGTTTATTGGTGTCGGGCTACACCTTC. Translated: CASSLLVSGYTF.

The rearrangement uses TRBV20-1 and TRBJ2-1; no reliable D call. The germline V gene encodes CDR1 DFQATT and CDR2 SNEGSKA (reference sequence). V shed 3 bases and J shed 4 bases, with 7 bases lying between them. CDR3 length equals 12 residues. DNA of the CDR3: TGCAGTGCTAGTAACCGGTACAATGAGCAGTTCTTC. Translating it yields CSASNRYNEQFF.

This clonotype came up a few times. The rearrangement joins TRBV6-5 to TRBJ2-7; 8 bases map to TRBD2. The CDR3 has 15 residues. V trimming: 2 bases; J trimming: 5 bases; junction bases outside the gene matches: 8. The germline CDR1 and CDR2 sequences are MNHEY and SVGAGI. The CDR3 reads CASSYRSGSNHEQYF. CDR3 bases: TGTGCCAGCAGTTACCGAAGCGGGAGTAACCACGAGCAGTACTTC.

This clonotype has more than one count but fewer than ten. J is TRBJ1-2 and V is TRBV7-9, with 7 bases identical to TRBD1. Germline CDR1 and CDR2: SEHNR and FQNEAQ (reference sequence). The CDR3 spans 14 residues. Trimming took 4 bases from V and 3 from J; bases not matched to a gene: 5. As DNA, the CDR3 is TGTGCCAGCAGCTCTCAGGGGGTTGACTATGGCTACACCTTC. Translation: CASSSQGVDYGYTF.

This clonotype was seen a handful of times. This chain connects TRBV6-2 or TRBV6-3 to TRBJ2-4; D is undetermined. The V gene lost 6 bases and the J gene lost 5 bases, with 5 bases spanning the gap. The CDR3 loop spans 11 amino acids. CDR1 and CDR2 (germline): MNHEY, SVGEGT. The CDR3 region has the DNA TGTGCCAGCAGCTCTCAAAACATTCAGTACTTC. Translation gives CASSSQNIQYF.

Ten or more counts support this clonotype. The chain uses TRBV7-2 and TRBJ2-5; D remains ambiguous. V was clipped by 1 base and J by 7 bases, with 4 bases between them. This CDR3 is built from 11 residues. Germline CDR1 SGHTA, CDR2 FQGNSA. The CDR3 nucleotides are TGTGCCAGCAGCTTAGGGGGGACCCAGTACTTC. Translation: CASSLGGTQYF. Full variable domain (rest looked up from reference TRBV7-2 and TRBJ2-5): GAGVSQSPSNKVTEKGKDVELRCDPISGHTALYWYRQSLGQGLEFLIYFQGNSAPDKSGLPSDRFSAERTGGSVSTLTIQRTQQEDSAVYLCASSLGGTQYFGPGTRLLVL.

The CDR3 region has the DNA TGTGCCAGCAGCCAGGGTGTTGCGGGAGGAATGTTCGAGCAGTACTTC. Its translation is CASSQGVAGGMFEQYF. V usage is TRBV5-6 and J usage is TRBJ2-7, with TRBD2 matching over 8 bases. V lost 4 bases to trimming and J lost 6 bases; unmatched junction nucleotides: 15. This CDR3 is 16 amino acids long. Germline CDR1 SGHDT, CDR2 YYEEEE.

The sample holds a few counts of this clonotype. This chain joins TRBV24-1 and TRBJ2-7; D is tentatively TRBD1 or TRBD2 (5 bases each). CDR1 and CDR2 from the germline V gene are KGHDR and SFDVKD. Trimming shortened V by 0 bases and J by 9 bases, and 11 bases separated the two germline ends. The CDR3 totals 13 residues. The DNA for the CDR3 is TGTGCCACCAGTGATTTGCTCGGGACCGCGCAGTACTTC. This gives the protein CATSDLLGTAQYF.

This clonotype was seen a handful of times. The rearrangement uses TRBV3-1 and TRBJ2-5; D assignment may be TRBD1 or TRBD2 (5 bases each). The CDR3 runs to 13 residues. Trimming removed 0 bases from V and 7 bases from J, with 9 bases in between. Germline assignment: CDR1 LGHDT and CDR2 YNNKEL (reference sequence). The DNA of the CDR3 is TGTGCCAGCAGCCAAGATGAGAGGGGGACCCAGTACTTC. Translation: CASSQDERGTQYF.

This clonotype was recorded a few times. The chain recombines TRBV7-8 with TRBJ2-3; 9 bases are shared with TRBD2. CDR3 length: 15 amino acids. The V gene end was trimmed by 2 bases and the J gene end by 4 bases; junction bases not matched to a gene: 4. Germline CDR1 SGHVS, CDR2 FQNEAQ. CDR3 nucleotides: TGTGCCAGCAGCTTAAGCGGGGGGAGGGCAGATACGCAGTATTTT. Its translation: CASSLSGGRADTQYF.

J is TRBJ1-5 and V is TRBV7-8; 7 bases map to TRBD1. Germline-derived CDR1 and CDR2 are SGHVS and FQNEAQ. This CDR3 comprises 21 residues. Losses at the gene ends were 1 base for V and 0 bases for J; bases not matched to a gene: 18. This chain's CDR3 is CASSLGVGRGLQLYSNQPQHF. CDR3 nucleotides: TGTGCCAGCAGCTTAGGAGTCGGGAGGGGGCTCCAACTTTATAGCAATCAGCCCCAGCATTTT.

This clonotype was seen a few times. The chain is built from TRBV12-3 or TRBV12-4 and TRBJ2-2; 7 bases match TRBD2. With V trimmed by 3 bases and J by 5 bases, 9 bases remained unmatched. This CDR3 comprises 16 residues. CDR3 sequence (DNA): TGTGCCAGCAGTTTTCATACGGGGGGAGGGACCGGGGAGCTGTTTTTT. Its translation is CASSFHTGGGTGELFF.

This clonotype was counted between two and nine times. At one of its ends the junction is not consistent with the germline gene, which may arise from a read error. V and J are TRBV7-8 and TRBJ2-3; 11 positions agree with TRBD2. Germline CDR1 is SGHVS and CDR2 is FQNEAQ. CDR3 size: 17 residues. CDR3 region: CASSTDGGLAGTDTQYF. The CDR3 DNA reads TGTGCCAGCAGCACAGACGGAGGACTAGCGGGCACGGATACGCAGTATTTT.

This clonotype showed up just a few times. The chain uses TRBV5-1 and TRBJ2-7; tentatively, D is TRBD1 (7 bases). The CDR3 loop spans 14 amino acids. Trimming shortened V by 5 bases and J by 2 bases, and 14 bases separated the two germline ends. From germline, CDR1 is SGHRS and CDR2 YFSETQ. The CDR3 is CASSWSGGTYEQYF. CDR3 in DNA: TGCGCCAGCAGTTGGTCAGGGGGGACCTACGAGCAGTACTTC.

V usage is TRBV5-6 and J usage is TRBJ2-7, with TRBD2 identical over 14 bases. CDR3 size: 18 residues. CDR1 and CDR2 from the germline V gene are SGHDT and YYEEEE. Unmatched junction bases numbered 12, after V lost 4 bases and J lost 3 bases. CDR3 amino acids: CASSRPGTSGSVIYEQYF. The CDR3 coding sequence is TGTGCCAGCAGCCGCCCCGGGACTAGCGGGAGTGTTATCTACGAGCAGTACTTC.

This clonotype was recorded at least ten times. This chain joins TRBV19 and TRBJ2-7; D uncertain. Germline loops: CDR1 LNHDA, CDR2 SQIVND (reference sequence). V was cut by 8 bases and J by 0 bases, with 5 bases left in between. This CDR3 is 11 amino acids long. The CDR3 nucleotides are TGTGCCAGTGGCAGCTCCTACGAGCAGTACTTC. It yields the protein CASGSSYEQYF.

Only a few counts were recorded for this clonotype. J is TRBJ2-2 and V is TRBV12-3 or TRBV12-4; 14 bases line up with TRBD2. V gave up 7 bases and J gave up 4 bases; unmatched junction bases: 11. The CDR3 covers 18 residues. The CDR3 nucleotides read TGTGCCAGCACATTCATTCGACTAGCGGGAGGGCCCACCGGGGAGCTGTTTTTT. This encodes CASTFIRLAGGPTGELFF.